The 31 T cell receptor beta chains presented below share a single source sample, sequenced in a study of cytomegalovirus exposure and HLA in healthy donors. PCR was performed using 60 Vbeta and 13 Jbeta primers. Only in-frame clones appear in the TCRdb table, and some are missing; sequencing was by immunoSEQ multiplex PCR. This sample has more than 70,000 clones, with less than 85% found just once. What was sequenced was PBMCs. These receptors were obtained from a woman in her 50s in good health and CMV-seropositive.

The rearrangement uses TRBV29-1 and TRBJ1-4; the match to TRBD1 covers 9 bases. Germline assignment: CDR1 SQVTM and CDR2 ANQGSEA. The CDR3 runs to 15 residues. V shed 7 bases, J shed 7 bases, and the junction held 13 bases outside the gene matches. The CDR3 DNA follows: TGCAGCGCAACGAGCAGGACAGGGGTTGGTGAAAAACTGTTTTTT. Translated: CSATSRTGVGEKLFF. The full variable domain, rest sourced from reference TRBV29-1 and TRBJ1-4, is SAVISQKPSRDICQRGTSLTIQCQVDSQVTMMFWYRQQPGQSLTLIATANQGSEATYESGFVIDKFPISRPNLTFSTLTVSNMSPEDSSIYLCSATSRTGVGEKLFFGSGTQLSVL.

In its sample, this clone was seen a few times. This rearrangement joins TRBV4-3 to TRBJ2-5; the D gene is possibly TRBD1 (6 bases). V lost 1 base to trimming and J lost 5 bases, with 14 bases between them. Germline loops: CDR1 LGHNA, CDR2 YSLEER. This CDR3 region has 15 residues. The CDR3 DNA reads TGCGCCAGCAGCCAAGGTGAAACAGGGTGGGAGACCCAGTACTTC. Its translation is CASSQGETGWETQYF.

This clone has a handful of counts. This chain joins TRBV28 and TRBJ1-1; 7 bases match TRBD1. V was pared by 9 bases and J by 1 base, with 8 bases of the junction left unmatched. CDR3 length: 14 residues. The germline gives CDR1 MDHEN, CDR2 SYDVKM. The CDR3 reads CASEDRASNTEAFF. The CDR3 nucleotides are TGTGCCAGTGAAGACAGGGCTTCGAACACTGAAGCTTTCTTT.

The chain employs TRBV11-2 and TRBJ1-2, with D unclear. The CDR3 is 16 residues long. Germline-derived CDR1 and CDR2 are SGHAT and FQNNGV. The ends were cut back, 5 bases at V and 4 bases at J, with 20 bases in the middle. The CDR3 loop reads CASSPMAGAGAYGYTF. CDR3 DNA: TGTGCCAGCAGCCCGATGGCGGGAGCCGGAGCCTATGGCTACACCTTC.

V is TRBV4-2 and J is TRBJ1-5; a possible D gene is TRBD1 (6 bases). CDR1 is LGHNA, CDR2 YNFKEQ, per germline. V gave up 0 bases and J gave up 2 bases, with 11 bases separating them. This CDR3 has 16 amino acids. DNA of the CDR3: TGTGCCAGCAGCCAAGATGAGGACAGTCGCAATCAGCCCCAGCATTTT. This encodes CASSQDEDSRNQPQHF.

The gene calls are TRBV10-3 and TRBJ1-4; 9 bases map to TRBD1. The CDR3 sequence is 14 residues long. J was trimmed by 6 bases and V by 2 bases; bases with no gene match: 1. Germline V lookup: CDR1 ENHRY, CDR2 SYGVKD. CDR3 region: CAISEGQGYEKLFF. CDR3 bases: TGTGCCATCAGTGAGGGACAGGGGTATGAAAAACTGTTTTTT.

The V gene is TRBV7-2, the J gene TRBJ2-1; 7 bases align to TRBD1. From germline, CDR1 is SGHTA and CDR2 FQGNSA. V lost 5 bases to trimming and J lost 3 bases; unmatched junction nucleotides: 4. The CDR3 runs 14 residues. The CDR3 DNA sequence: TGTGCCAGCAGCCGGGACAGCCACTACAATGAGCAGTTCTTC. This translates into CASSRDSHYNEQFF.

The chain uses TRBV7-2 and TRBJ1-2; weak D call: TRBD1 (6 bases). The CDR3 loop spans 14 amino acids. Between the trimmed V and J ends, which lost 1 base and 4 bases, there was a span of 10 bases. The germline CDR1 and CDR2 sequences are SGHTA and FQGNSA. The CDR3 sequence is CASSLVGTPYGYTF. DNA of the CDR3: TGTGCCAGCAGCTTAGTCGGGACACCCTATGGCTACACCTTC.

This rearrangement joins TRBV5-1 to TRBJ2-2; D is undetermined. V was pared by 0 bases and J by 4 bases, with 10 bases between. This CDR3 has 15 residues. Germline assignment: CDR1 SGHRS and CDR2 YFSETQ. The DNA of the CDR3 is TGCGCCAGCAGCTTGGAGGCCGGGTCCACCGGGGAGCTGTTTTTT. Amino acid sequence: CASSLEAGSTGELFF.

This clone was counted between two and nine times. The chain is built from TRBV13 and TRBJ2-3, with 12 bases that match TRBD2. From germline, CDR1 is PRHDT and CDR2 FYEKMQ (reference sequence). The ends lost 2 bases at V and 3 bases at J; junction bases unmatched: 3. CDR3 length: 16 amino acids. CDR3 sequence: CASSLRTSGTTDTQYF. CDR3 in DNA: TGTGCCAGCAGCTTAAGGACTAGCGGGACAACAGATACGCAGTATTTT.

This chain uses TRBV4-2 with TRBJ2-7; TRBD2 might be the D (6 bases). The V gene's germline CDR1 is LGHNA and CDR2 YNFKEQ. The V end lost 0 bases, the J end lost 5 bases, and 17 bases lay between the germline ends. CDR3 length equals 16 residues. The CDR3 nucleotides read TGTGCCAGCAGCCAAGATCATGCTAGCGAGTGGAACGAGCAGTACTTC. It codes for CASSQDHASEWNEQYF.

V is TRBV7-7 and J is TRBJ1-4, with D possibly matching TRBD1 (6 bases). V dropped 4 bases and J dropped 5 bases, with 14 bases sitting between them. The CDR3 contains 15 residues. Germline-derived CDR1 and CDR2 are SSHAT and FNYEAQ (reference sequence). For the CDR3, the DNA is TGTGCCAGCAGCTCAACGGGGGGGCTAAATGAAAAACTGTTTTTT. Protein sequence: CASSSTGGLNEKLFF.

This clone was recorded a few times. This sequence joins TRBV5-3 and TRBJ1-3, with D perhaps matching TRBD1 (5 bases). TRBV5-3 is flagged as an ORF with uncertain function. V gave up 0 bases and J gave up 0 bases, with 13 bases separating them. The CDR3 extends over 17 amino acids. CDR3 nucleotide sequence: TGTGCCAGAAGCTTGGGTCCACTTGACAGCTCTGGAAACACCATATATTTT. Encoded protein: CARSLGPLDSSGNTIYF.

The chain combines TRBV23-1 with TRBJ2-7; perhaps TRBD1 as D (5 bases). TRBV23-1 is an ORF; its function is uncertain. This CDR3 has 15 amino acids. V was shortened by 3 bases and J by 4 bases, with 16 bases between the two germline ends. In DNA, the CDR3 is TGCGCCAGCAGTCATCCAGGGAATTTAACTTACGAGCAGTACTTC. This codes for CASSHPGNLTYEQYF.

The chain uses TRBV7-2 and TRBJ2-1; TRBD2 matches at 9 bases. CDR1 and CDR2 (germline): SGHTA, FQGNSA. The CDR3 is 15 amino acids. After removal of 5 bases from V and 7 bases from J, the junction contained 9 bases not matched to a gene. CDR3 in amino acids: CASSVGLATHNEQFF. DNA for the CDR3: TGTGCCAGCAGCGTTGGACTAGCGACCCATAATGAGCAGTTCTTC.

J is TRBJ2-7 and V is TRBV6-5, with 10 bases that match TRBD1. V was pared by 7 bases and J by 5 bases, with 11 bases of the junction left unmatched. This CDR3 contains 15 residues. The V gene's germline CDR1 is MNHEY and CDR2 SVGAGI. The CDR3 protein is CASTAAGTGVDEQYF. The CDR3 bases are TGTGCCAGCACCGCAGCCGGGACAGGGGTCGACGAGCAGTACTTC.

This clone was seen once. This chain joins TRBV28 and TRBJ2-1; possible D gene TRBD2, 5 bases. The CDR3 has 16 amino acids. Germline V lookup: CDR1 MDHEN, CDR2 SYDVKM. V shed 4 bases and J shed 0 bases, with 13 bases lying between them. CDR3 loop: CASSSRGVGSYNEQFF. The CDR3 DNA sequence: TGTGCCAGCAGTTCCCGGGGAGTGGGCTCCTACAATGAGCAGTTCTTC.

The genes are TRBV7-2 and TRBJ2-7; no clear D gene. CDR1 is SGHTA, CDR2 FQGNSA, per germline. The CDR3 covers 12 residues. The germline V and J ends were trimmed by 8 bases and 0 bases, with 8 bases remaining between them. This chain's CDR3 is CASSELSYEQYF. CDR3 nucleotides: TGTGCCAGCTCTGAGCTCTCCTACGAGCAGTACTTC.

The chain combines TRBV9 with TRBJ2-1, with 7 nucleotides matching TRBD2. This CDR3 region has 17 residues. V was pared by 2 bases and J by 6 bases, with 14 bases of the junction left unmatched. The V gene's germline CDR1 is SGDLS and CDR2 YYNGEE. This CDR3 is CASSVGPSGEGFNEQFF. The DNA for the CDR3 is TGTGCCAGCAGCGTGGGTCCGAGCGGGGAGGGATTCAATGAGCAGTTCTTC.

J is TRBJ2-3 and V is TRBV18, with TRBD1 matching over 8 bases. This CDR3 region has 16 residues. From germline, CDR1 is KGHSH and CDR2 LQKENI. Trimming took 6 bases from V and 1 from J; bases not matched to a gene: 9. DNA for the CDR3: TGTGCCAGCTCCCCTCAGGGGGCGCTCGGCACAGATACGCAGTATTTT. Its protein product is CASSPQGALGTDTQYF. The complete variable domain, with remaining parts taken from reference TRBV18 and TRBJ2-3, reads NAGVMQNPRHLVRRRGQEARLRCSPMKGHSHVYWYRQLPEEGLKFMVYLQKENIIDESGMPKERFSAEFPKEGPSILRIQQVVRGDSAAYFCASSPQGALGTDTQYFGPGTRLTVL.

The chain couples TRBV13 to TRBJ2-3; 11 nucleotides match TRBD2. CDR3 length: 15 residues. Trimming at V came to 5 bases and at J to 3 bases, leaving 4 bases not matched to a gene. Germline loops: CDR1 PRHDT, CDR2 FYEKMQ (reference sequence). CDR3 sequence: CASSIRLAGTDTQYF. CDR3 in DNA: TGTGCCAGCAGCATCAGACTAGCGGGGACAGATACGCAGTATTTT.

This chain connects TRBV7-7 to TRBJ1-2; D is ambiguous. V dropped 2 bases and J dropped 4 bases, with 11 bases sitting between them. CDR1 is SSHAT, CDR2 FNYEAQ, per germline (reference sequence). This CDR3 has 14 amino acids. The CDR3 nucleotides are TGTGCCAGCAGCTTAATTGCGGGAGGCTATGGCTACACCTTC. Protein: CASSLIAGGYGYTF.

CDR3 amino acids: CASSVAGRDADTQYF. CDR3 DNA: TGTGCCAGCAGCGTAGCGGGGCGGGACGCAGATACGCAGTATTTT. V gene TRBV9 combines with J gene TRBJ2-3, with a tentative D call TRBD2 (6 bases). V was pared by 0 bases and J by 4 bases, with 12 bases between. CDR3 length: 15 residues. In germline, CDR1 is SGDLS, CDR2 YYNGEE.

This clone has a handful of counts. The V gene is TRBV30, the J gene TRBJ2-5; perhaps TRBD1 as D (6 bases). This CDR3 spans 13 amino acids. Per the germline V gene, CDR1 is GTSNPN and CDR2 is SVGIG (reference sequence). Trimming cost V 8 bases and J 4 bases, with 17 bases left between them. Here the CDR3 reads CAASQGNRETQYF. The CDR3, as DNA: TGTGCCGCCTCACAGGGAAATCGAGAGACCCAGTACTTC.

This chain joins TRBV28 and TRBJ2-4; 8 bases align to TRBD1. CDR1 is MDHEN, CDR2 SYDVKM, per germline. The V and J ends lost 4 bases and 7 bases, in that order; junction bases with no gene match: 18. The CDR3 contains 18 residues. This CDR3 is CASSSIPGVRQGWNIQYF. In DNA, the CDR3 is TGTGCCAGCAGTTCCATCCCCGGGGTTAGACAGGGGTGGAACATTCAGTACTTC.

The chain has TRBV7-9 and TRBJ2-2; 13 bases are shared with TRBD2. V trimming: 1 base; J trimming: 4 bases; junction bases outside the gene matches: 0. This CDR3 has 16 residues. Per the germline V gene, CDR1 is SEHNR and CDR2 is FQNEAQ (reference sequence). The CDR3 DNA is TGTGCCAGCAGCTTAGGGACTAGCGGGAGCACCGGGGAGCTGTTTTTT. It specifies CASSLGTSGSTGELFF.

CDR3 sequence (DNA): TGCGCCAGCAGCCAAGATGGGGGCGGGTTCTCCTACAATGAGCAGTTCTTC. It is translated as CASSQDGGGFSYNEQFF. V gene TRBV4-3 combines with J gene TRBJ2-1; TRBD1 is a possible D gene (6 bases). This CDR3 has 17 residues. Germline-derived CDR1 and CDR2 are LGHNA and YSLEER. Trimming removed 0 bases from V and 0 bases from J, with 12 bases in between.

J is TRBJ1-1 and V is TRBV27; maybe TRBD1 (5 bases). The CDR3 length is 14 residues. Germline CDR1 reads MNHEY; CDR2 reads SMNVEV (reference sequence). Deletions cut 5 bases from V and 3 bases from J, with 13 bases between. CDR3 nucleotide sequence: TGTGCCAGCAGTCCGGGCGGGACTGACACTGAAGCTTTCTTT. Translation: CASSPGGTDTEAFF.

The chain carries TRBV27 and TRBJ2-1, with 7 bases matching TRBD1. This CDR3 contains 14 residues. The germline gives CDR1 MNHEY, CDR2 SMNVEV (reference sequence). After removal of 2 bases from V and 8 bases from J, the junction contained 6 bases not matched to a gene. DNA of the CDR3: TGTGCCAGCAGTTTAGTACAGGGGCGGTATGAGCAGTTCTTC. Amino acid sequence: CASSLVQGRYEQFF.

The chain carries TRBV28 and TRBJ1-1; the D is unclear. The germline gives CDR1 MDHEN, CDR2 SYDVKM. The CDR3 sequence is 13 residues long. Trimming pared 2 bases from V and 1 base from J, leaving 5 bases between. CDR3 in DNA: TGTGCCAGCAGTTTAAGACAGAACACTGAAGCTTTCTTT. It yields the protein CASSLRQNTEAFF. Combining the CDR3 with reference TRBV28 and TRBJ1-1 gives the whole variable domain DVKVTQSSRYLVKRTGEKVFLECVQDMDHENMFWYRQDPGLGLRLIYFSYDVKMKEKGDIPEGYSVSREKKERFSLILESASTNQTSMYLCASSLRQNTEAFFGQGTRLTVV.

This clone was counted a few times. The chain uses TRBV5-1 and TRBJ2-1; TRBD2 might be the D (6 bases). This CDR3 contains 17 residues. The germline V gene encodes CDR1 SGHRS and CDR2 YFSETQ. V lost 1 base and J 0 bases, leaving 14 bases between the germline ends. The CDR3 loop is CASSLLGGSGSYNEQFF. CDR3 bases: TGCGCCAGCAGCTTGTTGGGCGGTAGCGGCTCCTACAATGAGCAGTTCTTC.